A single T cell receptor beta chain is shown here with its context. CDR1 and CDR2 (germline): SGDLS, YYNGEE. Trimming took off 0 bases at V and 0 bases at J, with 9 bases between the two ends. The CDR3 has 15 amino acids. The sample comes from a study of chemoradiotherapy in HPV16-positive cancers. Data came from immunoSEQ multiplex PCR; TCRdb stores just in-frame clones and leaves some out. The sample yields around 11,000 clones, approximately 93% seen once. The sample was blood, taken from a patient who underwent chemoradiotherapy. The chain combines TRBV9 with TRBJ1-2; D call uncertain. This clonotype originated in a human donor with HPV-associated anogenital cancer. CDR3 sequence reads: CASSVELAANYGYTF. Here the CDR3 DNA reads TGTGCCAGCAGCGTAGAGTTGGCAGCTAACTATGGCTACACCTTC. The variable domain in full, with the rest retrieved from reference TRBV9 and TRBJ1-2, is DSGVTQTPKHLITATGQRVTLRCSPRSGDLSVYWYQQSLDQGLQFLIQYYNGEERAKGNILERFSAQQFPDLHSELNLSSLELGDSALYFCASSVELAANYGYTFGSGTRLTVV.